The 4 T cell receptor beta chains in this list originate from one sample, sequenced in a study of patients and donors after allogeneic stem cell transplantation. MiXCR was run by TCRdb on the RT-PCR reads, yielding one entry per CDR3 protein. Of about 160,000 distinct CDR3 sequences in the sample, approximately 30% were seen once. Sample: blood, either unsorted or a sorted T cell fraction (not recorded which). Receptors originate from a human donor who was either an allogeneic HSCT recipient or a stem cell or donor lymphocyte infusion donor (not recorded which). It is not recorded whose cells these are; they may come from a transplant donor.

This clonotype was observed a few times. The chain has TRBV27 and TRBJ2-3; 9 bases match TRBD1. Germline values: CDR1 MNHEY, CDR2 SMNVEV (reference sequence). The J segment lost 6 bases and the V segment lost 5 bases, leaving 12 bases of the junction unmatched. This CDR3 comprises 16 residues. CDR3 sequence: CASSLTGGAFSDTQYF. CDR3 DNA sequence: TGTGCCAGCAGTCTCACAGGGGGCGCTTTTTCGGATACGCAGTATTTT.

V is TRBV2 and J is TRBJ2-2, with 14 bases that match TRBD2. With V trimmed by 7 bases and J by 7 bases, 8 bases remained unmatched. The CDR3 length is 16 residues. Germline V gives CDR1 SNHLY, CDR2 FYNNEI. CDR3 DNA sequence: TGTGCCAGCATGAAGGGACTAGCGGGAGTTGACGGGGAGCTGTTTTTT. Translation gives CASMKGLAGVDGELFF.

This clonotype was picked up a small number of times. V is TRBV4-3 and J is TRBJ1-1; TRBD1 is a possible D gene (5 bases). CDR1 LGHNA and CDR2 YSLEER come from the germline V gene. This CDR3 region has 13 residues. The V end lost 3 bases, the J end lost 1 base, and 6 bases lay between the germline ends. In DNA form, the CDR3 reads TGCGCCAGCAGCCATGACAGGAACACTGAAGCTTTCTTT. Amino acids: CASSHDRNTEAFF.

The sample holds many counts of this clonotype. The chain has TRBV7-2 and TRBJ1-2, with D possibly TRBD1 on 5 matching bases. CDR1 and CDR2 from the germline V gene are SGHTA and FQGNSA. The V gene lost 1 base and the J gene lost 8 bases, with 17 bases spanning the gap. This CDR3 spans 15 amino acids. In nucleotides, the CDR3 is TGTGCCAGCAGCTTAGGGGGCCTCAGGGCGGGAGGCTACACCTTC. This codes for CASSLGGLRAGGYTF.